This T cell receptor (beta chain) originates from a study of beta chain features in type 1 diabetes. Findings of the study overall: Type 1 diabetes patients showed a moderate but significant shortening of TCRB CDR3s in all four CD4+ subsets.

TCRB transcripts that were expressed got sequenced, as all of the isolated RNA had been reverse transcribed. The protocol was immunoSEQ multiplex PCR, while the TCRdb copy is restricted to in-frame clones and leaves out a portion. The table records 120,000 or so clones, 15% to 20% of them present only once. This clone occurred a few times. What it binds is not known. Sort purity for all populations was recorded as exceeding 98%. The sequencing sample was made of central memory CD4+ T cells from blood. The receptor was derived from a man in his thirties or forties with type 1 diabetes.

The CDR3 DNA follows: TGTGCCAGCAGCCCTAGCGGGGGGACGCCTTTCTTC. It is translated as CASSPSGGTPFF. The J gene is TRBJ2-1, the V gene TRBV7-2; 11 bases line up with TRBD2. The V and J ends lost 5 bases and 16 bases, in that order; junction bases with no gene match: 7. This CDR3 has 12 residues. Germline V gene lookup returns CDR1 SGHTA and CDR2 FQGNSA.